These 13 T cell receptor beta chains came from one sample sequenced in a study of vaccination effects on CD4 cells after COVID-19. Culture lasted around eleven days before CD4+ T cell isolation. Everyone in the study got two shots of either the BNT162b2 or mRNA-1273 vaccine. Clones were sequenced by immunoSEQ multiplex PCR, and TCRdb holds only the in-frame ones, with some missing. The repertoire has more than 55,000 clones, around 84% of them found once; the top ten carry more than 4%. Antigens of these TCRs are unknown. The sample here was CD4+ T cells from PBMCs cultured without peptide, taken after COVID-19 vaccination. The receptors come from a human donor who received a COVID-19 vaccine.

V usage is TRBV13 and J usage is TRBJ2-1; D is perhaps TRBD1 (6 bases). Germline lookup yields CDR1 PRHDT and CDR2 FYEKMQ (reference sequence). Between the trimmed V and J ends, which lost 5 bases and 1 base, there was a span of 18 bases. CDR3 length equals 17 residues. The chain's CDR3 is CASSPPTGHGSYNEQFF. CDR3 nucleotides: TGTGCCAGCAGCCCCCCCACAGGGCATGGTTCCTACAATGAGCAGTTCTTC.

This clone appeared a few times. This chain joins TRBV2 and TRBJ1-2; D remains ambiguous. The V gene lost 4 bases and the J gene lost 8 bases, with 11 bases spanning the gap. The germline CDR1 and CDR2 sequences are SNHLY and FYNNEI. CDR3 length equals 12 residues. The CDR3 DNA follows: TGTGCCAGCAGTGTTCGGAGGGAGGGCTACACCTTC. Protein: CASSVRREGYTF.

A few counts support this clone. The chain joins TRBV12-3 or TRBV12-4 to TRBJ1-2, with 7 bases that match TRBD1. There are 13 residues in the CDR3. V was clipped by 6 bases and J by 3 bases; unmatched bases: 4. CDR3 nucleotides: TGTGCCAGCAGCATCGGGACAGACTATGGCTACACCTTC. Protein: CASSIGTDYGYTF.

The CDR3 DNA reads TGTGCCAGCAGCTTCTATTTAAACTCAAATGAAAAACTGTTTTTT. Protein product: CASSFYLNSNEKLFF. J is TRBJ1-4 and V is TRBV5-4; D unresolved. Germline assignment: CDR1 SGHNT and CDR2 YYREEE (reference sequence). This CDR3 is built from 15 residues. V lost 2 bases and J lost 5, with 13 bases in between.

The chain is built from TRBV19 and TRBJ2-5; D gene ambiguous. The germline V gene has CDR1 LNHDA and CDR2 SQIVND (reference sequence). The ends were cut back, 2 bases at V and 5 bases at J, with 12 bases in the middle. The CDR3 has 14 residues. The CDR3 region is CASSITYSAETQYF. CDR3 sequence (DNA): TGTGCCAGTAGTATAACCTACAGCGCGGAGACCCAGTACTTC.

This rearrangement joins TRBV12-5 to TRBJ2-7; D not resolved. CDR1 LGHNT and CDR2 FRNRAP come from the germline V gene. Trimming removed 0 bases from V and 2 bases from J, with 11 bases in between. This CDR3 has 15 amino acids. The CDR3: CASGLVTVNPYEQYF. The CDR3, as DNA: TGTGCTAGTGGTTTGGTAACAGTGAACCCCTACGAGCAGTACTTC.

This clone has just a few counts. The chain uses TRBV24-1 and TRBJ1-2; TRBD1 aligns across 10 bases. V was clipped by 2 bases and J by 5 bases; unmatched bases: 7. CDR1 is KGHDR and CDR2 is SFDVKD in the germline V gene. CDR3 length equals 16 residues. The CDR3 is CATSDSQGQGFYGYTF. In DNA form, the CDR3 reads TGTGCCACCAGTGATTCCCAGGGACAGGGGTTTTATGGCTACACCTTC.

The chain uses TRBV9 and TRBJ1-3; D is ambiguous. Germline CDR1 and CDR2: SGDLS and YYNGEE. Trimming pared 4 bases from V and 2 bases from J, leaving 4 bases between. The CDR3 has 12 amino acids. CDR3 DNA sequence: TGTGCCAGCAGCAGGGCTGGAAACACCATATATTTT. It specifies CASSRAGNTIYF.

This rearrangement joins TRBV27 to TRBJ1-6; possibly TRBD1 for D (5 bases). The germline gives CDR1 MNHEY, CDR2 SMNVEV (reference sequence). The V end lost 5 bases, the J end lost 4 bases, and 15 bases lay between the germline ends. This CDR3 has 16 amino acids. The CDR3 sequence: CASSLSGMGYNSPLHF. The CDR3 DNA reads as TGTGCCAGCAGTCTCTCAGGGATGGGTTATAATTCACCCCTCCACTTT.

The chain uses TRBV19 and TRBJ1-2; tentatively, D is TRBD1 (6 bases). This CDR3 has 14 amino acids. CDR1 is LNHDA and CDR2 is SQIVND in the germline V gene (reference sequence). V gave up 3 bases and J gave up 6 bases, with 14 bases separating them. CDR3 coding DNA: TGTGCCAGTAGTATGGCGCGGGGGCGTCATGGCTACACCTTC. Its translation is CASSMARGRHGYTF.

The chain combines TRBV5-1 with TRBJ2-3; no clear D gene. The CDR3 is 14 residues long. Per germline, CDR1 SGHRS and CDR2 YFSETQ. V was pared by 5 bases and J by 0 bases, with 10 bases between. The CDR3: CASRRASSTDTQYF. The CDR3 bases are TGCGCCAGCAGGCGAGCTTCTAGCACAGATACGCAGTATTTT.

V and J are TRBV30 and TRBJ1-4; no clear D gene. The V end lost 0 bases, the J end lost 8 bases, and 7 bases lay between the germline ends. The CDR3 is 12 amino acids. Germline-derived CDR1 and CDR2 are GTSNPN and SVGIG (reference sequence). CDR3 protein: CAWSVSGEKLFF. The CDR3 DNA reads as TGTGCCTGGAGTGTATCGGGGGAAAAACTGTTTTTT. Variable domain in full (rest from reference TRBV30 and TRBJ1-4): SQTIHQWPATLVQPVGSPLSLECTVEGTSNPNLYWYRQAAGRGLQLLFYSVGIGQISSEVPQNLSASRPQDRQFILSSKKLLLSDSGFYLCAWSVSGEKLFFGSGTQLSVL.

This rearrangement joins TRBV30 to TRBJ2-7; weak D call: TRBD1 (6 bases). This CDR3 contains 17 residues. Germline V CDR1 and CDR2: GTSNPN, SVGIG (reference sequence). The V end was cut by 0 bases, the J end by 2 bases, with 20 bases between. The chain's CDR3 is CAWSVRAGVGAPYEQYF. The CDR3 region has the DNA TGTGCCTGGAGTGTACGCGCAGGGGTCGGGGCGCCCTACGAGCAGTACTTC.